The rows below give T cell receptor beta chains drawn from one sample of a study of blood T cell repertoires in COVID-19. The method was immunoSEQ multiplex PCR; TCRdb's version includes in-frame clones alone and lacks a portion of them. The sample has 40,000 or so clones; under 90% are singletons. The sample taken for sequencing was peripheral blood. The receptors stem from a man between 45 and 60 years old with active COVID-19. Both conserved end residues are part of each CDR3. The D gene is left open where the match is weak.

length | D | J | V | DNA | CDR3
14 | . | TRBJ1-1 | TRBV6-5 | TGTGCCAGCAGCCCGACTGCCGGGGGCACTGAAGCTTTCTTT | CASSPTAGGTEAFF
14 | TRBD1 | TRBJ2-7 | TRBV7-9 | TGTGCCAGCACCAGGGGGACAAGTTTATCCGAGCAGTACTTC | CASTRGTSLSEQYF
13 | . | TRBJ2-7 | TRBV28 | TGTGCCAGCAGTTTCACGGGGACCTACGAGCAGTACTTC | CASSFTGTYEQYF
15 | TRBD2 | TRBJ2-3 | TRBV4-3 | TGCGCCAGCAGCCAAGAGTTTAGCGGGATAGATACGCAGTATTTT | CASSQEFSGIDTQYF
15 | TRBD2 | TRBJ2-7 | TRBV4-2 | TGTGCCAGCAGCCAGTGGCTAGCGGAGTCCTACGAGCAGTACTTC | CASSQWLAESYEQYF
17 | TRBD2 | TRBJ2-3 | TRBV14 | TGTGCCAGCAGCCAAGAAACCCTAGCGGGAAGAACAGATACGCAGTATTTT | CASSQETLAGRTDTQYF
17 | TRBD1 | TRBJ1-5 | TRBV7-2 | TGTGCCAGCAGCCCCAGGGGGACCGGGACAAACAATCAGCCCCAGCATTTT | CASSPRGTGTNNQPQHF
17 | TRBD2 | TRBJ2-1 | TRBV5-4 | TGTGCCAGCAGCCCTGTTCTTAGCGGGTTTTCCTACAATGAGCAGTTCTTC | CASSPVLSGFSYNEQFF
15 | TRBD1 | TRBJ2-4 | TRBV9 | TGTGCCAGCAGCCCGGCCCCCGACAGGGGTCACATTCAGTACTTC | CASSPAPDRGHIQYF
15 | TRBD2 | TRBJ2-1 | TRBV9 | TGTGCCAGCAGCGTTTACAGCGGGAGGGGGTATGAGCAGTTCTTC | CASSVYSGRGYEQFF
16 | . | TRBJ2-7 | TRBV19 | TGTGCCAGTAGTATAAACTCGGACTCCCTGTCCTACGAGCAGTACTTC | CASSINSDSLSYEQYF
11 | . | TRBJ1-3 | TRBV9 | TGTGCCAGCAGCCCCACGGGCACCATATATTTT | CASSPTGTIYF
16 | . | TRBJ2-3 | TRBV7-3 | TGTGCCAGCAGCTTCACTTCTGGGGGGAAGGGGGATACGCAGTATTTT | CASSFTSGGKGDTQYF
17 | TRBD1 | TRBJ2-5 | TRBV7-8 | TGTGCCAGCAGCCTGGCCGGGACAGGGGAAGTAGGGGAGACCCAGTACTTC | CASSLAGTGEVGETQYF
13 | . | TRBJ1-4 | TRBV18 | TGTGCCAGCTCACTGGACAGCCGGGAGGAACTGTTTTTT | CASSLDSREELFF
15 | . | TRBJ2-1 | TRBV14 | TGTGCCAGCAGCCAAGTAGCAGCGGGCGAGAATGAGCAGTTCTTC | CASSQVAAGENEQFF
16 | . | TRBJ2-1 | TRBV3-1/TRBV3-2 | TGTGCCAGCAGCCAAGATGGAGGGCACCTCTACAATGAGCAGTTCTTC | CASSQDGGHLYNEQFF